This T cell receptor beta chain originates from a study of T cell responses to AZD1222 COVID-19 vaccine. Whole-study results and caveats: Unmutated regions of variants are reportedly targeted by nearly half of spike-specific TCRs.

Concerning this clone itself: The antigen remains undetermined.

Method: immunoSEQ multiplex PCR; TCRdb's copy keeps in-frame clones and lacks some. Here the sample spans about 180,000 clones, 90% to 95% being singletons. Germline V gene lookup returns CDR1 WNHNN and CDR2 SYGVQD (reference sequence). The CDR3 spans 12 residues. Trimming took off 3 bases at V and 4 bases at J, with 4 bases between the two ends. This chain connects TRBV10-1 to TRBJ1-5; no definite D call. The receptor's source is an adult who received the AZD1222 COVID-19 vaccine. The sequences come from peripheral blood, collected 28 days after the second AZD1222 dose. CDR3 coding DNA: TGCGCCAGCAGTGACGGGAATCAGCCCCAGCATTTT. Protein product: CASSDGNQPQHF.